Following are 28 T cell receptor delta chains from one sample sequenced in a study of gamma-delta chains in newborns, infants, children. TCRdb fed the reads into CATT to redo clone calling. Of a few thousand delta-chain clones in the sample, about 2.9% were seen once. The source material was blood. Every receptor here comes from a child who was a newborn, infant or young child, either healthy, febrile or measles-vaccinated (not recorded which).

This clone was counted between two and nine times. A much larger clone lies one base from this, so it may be a read error. The chain carries TRDV3 and TRDJ2; D might be TRDD3 (6 bases). V was shortened by 4 bases and J by 11 bases, with 17 bases between the two germline ends. From germline, CDR1 is TVYSNPD and CDR2 GDNSRS (reference sequence). CDR3 length: 12 residues. The CDR3 coding sequence is TGTGCCTCCAAACTGGGTCATTGCCAACTCTTCTTT. Its protein is CASKLGHCQLFF.

This clone is categorized as large. The sample has other DNA sequences that encode this CDR3 too. The J gene is TRDJ2, the V gene TRDV2; 10 bases agree with TRDD3. Trimming at V came to 0 bases and at J to 4 bases, leaving 1 base not matched to a gene. Germline V gene lookup returns CDR1 GEAIGNYY and CDR2 EKD. This CDR3 has 15 residues. The CDR3 region has the DNA TGTGCCTGTGACACCTTGGGGGATACGACAGCACAACTCTTCTTT. This codes for CACDTLGDTTAQLFF.

This clone has just a few counts. TCRdb pairs this DNA with a much larger clone's protein that differs at residue 11, likely a read error; the protein shown was translated from the DNA. V gene TRDV2 combines with J gene TRDJ3, with D unresolved. The CDR3 spans 19 residues. Germline V gene data show CDR1 as GEAIGNYY and CDR2 as EKD. Between the trimmed V and J ends, which lost 0 bases and 2 bases, there was a span of 16 bases. CDR3 DNA: TGTGCCTGTGACACCGGGACCTGGCCGAGCCCCTGGGACACCCGACAGATGTTTTTC. It codes for CACDTGTWPSPWDTRQMFF.

With respect to this clone: This likely traces to a read error, being one base from a far larger clone. The same CDR3 also results from other DNA sequences found in this sample. V usage is TRDV2 and J usage is TRDJ2; TRDD3 matches at 9 bases. The CDR3 spans 16 residues. Per germline, CDR1 GEAIGNYY and CDR2 EKD. The J segment lost 11 bases and the V segment lost 0 bases, leaving 12 bases of the junction unmatched. CDR3 protein: CACDTGGDTFSAQLFF. The CDR3 DNA sequence: TGTGCCTGTGACACCGGAGGGGATACGTTCTCCGCGCAACTCTTCTTT.

This clone was seen a few times. The protein TCRdb gives is from a much larger clone and does not agree with this DNA's translation at residue 9, likely a read error; the protein shown here comes from the DNA. The chain combines TRDV2 with TRDJ3; 9 bases align to TRDD3. J was trimmed by 5 bases and V by 3 bases; bases with no gene match: 4. Germline CDR1 and CDR2: GEAIGNYY and EKD. This CDR3 is built from 16 residues. CDR3 in amino acids: CACDYWGTRDTRQMFF. CDR3 nucleotide sequence: TGTGCCTGTGACTACTGGGGGACCCGGGACACCCGACAGATGTTTTTC.

This clone was recorded a few times. TCRdb's listed protein matches a much larger clone and diverges from this DNA's translation at residue 8, likely through a read error; the protein shown comes from the DNA. The chain employs TRDV1 and TRDJ2, with a tentative D call TRDD3 (5 bases). The CDR3 totals 15 residues. Per the germline V gene, CDR1 is TSWWSYY and CDR2 is QGS. V was cut by 5 bases and J by 4 bases, with 14 bases left in between. The CDR3 bases are TGTGCTCTTGGGCGACATAGGGATCGGACAGCACAACTCTTCTTT. This encodes CALGRHRDRTAQLFF.

This clone was found a few times. The protein TCRdb lists belongs to a much larger clone and differs from this DNA's translation at residue 12, which points to a read error; the protein shown is made from the DNA. V gene TRDV1 combines with J gene TRDJ2, with a possible D match to TRDD3 (6 bases). Germline V CDR1 and CDR2: TSWWSYY, QGS. Between the trimmed V and J ends, which lost 0 bases and 4 bases, there was a span of 24 bases. The CDR3 extends over 20 amino acids. The CDR3 DNA sequence: TGTGCTCTTGGGGAACTATATGGGTGGGGGGAACCGCCACCGACAGCACAACTCTTCTTT. Amino acid sequence: CALGELYGWGEPPPTAQLFF.

Worth noting for this clone: For this DNA, TCRdb reports the protein of a much larger clone, which diverges at residue 12, most likely from a read error; the protein presented here is translated directly from the DNA. The rearrangement uses TRDV1 and TRDJ2, with 7 bases lining up with TRDD3. The junction had 16 bases not matched to a gene; V was cut back by 4 bases and J by 5 bases. Per the germline V gene, CDR1 is TSWWSYY and CDR2 is QGS. The CDR3 is 18 residues long. This CDR3 is CALGGNAPGGPPTAQLFF. DNA of the CDR3: TGTGCTCTTGGGGGCAATGCTCCTGGGGGGCCCCCCACAGCACAACTCTTCTTT.

A few counts support this clone. This DNA's translation and the protein TCRdb lists, from a much larger clone, do not match at residue 3, likely due to a read error; the protein shown is translated from the DNA. The rearrangement uses TRDV2 and TRDJ2, with 8 nucleotides matching TRDD3. The CDR3 consists of 16 residues. CDR1 is GEAIGNYY and CDR2 is EKD in the germline V gene. CDR3 in amino acids: CAFDTGGIRGTAQLFF. CDR3 nucleotide sequence: TGTGCCTTTGACACGGGAGGGATACGCGGGACAGCACAACTCTTCTTT.

V and J are TRDV2 and TRDJ3; TRDD3 aligns across 11 bases. The CDR3 consists of 17 residues. The trim removed 0 bases at V and 5 bases at J, leaving 2 bases unmatched. CDR1 is GEAIGNYY and CDR2 is EKD in the germline V gene. CDR3 residues: CACDTAGGYRDTRQMFF. DNA of the CDR3: TGTGCCTGTGACACCGCTGGGGGATACAGGGACACCCGACAGATGTTTTTC.

Notes on this clone: The junction shows a germline mismatch at one end, possibly a read error. This CDR3 is also generated by other DNA sequences in the sample. The chain is built from TRDV2 and TRDJ2; 11 bases match TRDD3. Germline CDR1 and CDR2: GEAIGNYY and EKD. CDR3 size: 16 residues. The CDR3 region is CACDTSGGYVTAQLFF. In DNA form, the CDR3 reads TGTGCCTGTGACACAAGTGGGGGATACGTGACAGCCCAACTCTTCTTT.

This clone has a handful of counts. TCRdb's listed protein matches a much larger clone and diverges from this DNA's translation at residue 4, likely through a read error; the protein shown comes from the DNA. V is TRDV2 and J is TRDJ2; TRDD3 matches 11 bases. CDR1 is GEAIGNYY, CDR2 EKD, per germline. Trimming cost V 5 bases and J 0 bases; bases outside gene matches: 7. This CDR3 comprises 17 residues. DNA of the CDR3: TGTGCCTGTGGCACTGGGGGATATCCGGCTTTGACAGCACAACTCTTCTTT. Encoded protein: CACGTGGYPALTAQLFF.

This clone counts as medium-sized. A read error may be the cause here, since a much bigger clone is one base away. Other DNA sequences of this sample code for an identical CDR3. The gene calls are TRDV2 and TRDJ2, with a possible D match to TRDD3 (6 bases). The CDR3 totals 16 residues. Germline CDR1 is GEAIGNYY and CDR2 is EKD. CDR3 bases: TGTGCCTGTGACACCTGGGGGTTTTCTTTGACAGCCCAACTCTTCTTT. Translating gives CACDTWGFSLTAQLFF.

Only a few counts were recorded for this clone. The protein in TCRdb stems from a much larger clone and differs at residue 15 from this DNA's translation, likely a read error; here the protein is translated from the DNA. The gene calls are TRDV2 and TRDJ3, with TRDD3 matching 9 bases. Germline V gene sequence: CDR1 GEAIGNYY, CDR2 EKD. The CDR3 runs 17 residues. The CDR3 coding sequence is TGTGCCTGTGATACTGGGGGAAATGGCTGGGACACCCGACAGACGTTTTTC. Translated: CACDTGGNGWDTRQTFF.

In regard to this clone: This sequence may be a read error, since a much larger clone differs from it by one base. This specimen includes other DNA sequences encoding the same CDR3. The chain carries TRAV29/DV5 and TRDJ2; 9 bases agree with TRDD3. CDR3 length: 16 residues. Germline CDR1 NSMFDY, CDR2 ISSIKDK. CDR3 amino acids: CAASGLGDLLTAQLFF. The DNA for the CDR3 is TGTGCCGCAAGCGGACTGGGGGACCTACTTACAGCACAACTCTTCTTT.

A word on this clone: A far larger clone is one nucleotide away, so this likely arose from a read error. Other DNA variants within this sample encode the same CDR3. The rearrangement joins TRDV2 to TRDJ3; the match to TRDD3 covers 12 bases. The CDR3 sequence is 15 residues long. Germline V CDR1 and CDR2: GEAIGNYY, EKD. The DNA of the CDR3 is TGCGCCTGTGACTGGGGGATACGGGACACCCGACAGATGTTTTTC. It is translated as CACDWGIRDTRQMFF.

Of note for this clone: The protein that TCRdb holds for this DNA derives from a much larger clone and differs from the translated DNA at residue 3, which likely indicates a read error; the protein shown here is translated from the DNA. This chain uses TRDV1 with TRDJ3, with D possibly TRDD3 on 6 matching bases. The CDR3 is 19 residues long. Germline V gene data show CDR1 as TSWWSYY and CDR2 as QGS. CDR3 loop: CAHGERGWGSSWDTRQMFF. Written as DNA, the CDR3 is TGTGCTCATGGGGAACGAGGCTGGGGATCGTCCTGGGACACCCGACAGATGTTTTTC.

This clone has a handful of counts. A much larger clonotype is one base distant, so this may be a read error. The CDR3 region is CACGVRISTAWDTRQMFF. The CDR3 DNA reads TGTGCCTGTGGCGTCAGGATTTCGACCGCCTGGGACACCCGACAGATGTTTTTC. This sequence joins TRDV2 and TRDJ3; D not certain. Germline CDR1 GEAIGNYY, CDR2 EKD. The CDR3 extends over 18 amino acids. Trimming took off 5 bases at V and 2 bases at J, with 18 bases between the two ends.

The sample holds a few counts of this clone. This chain connects TRDV2 to TRDJ3; 8 positions match TRDD3. This CDR3 is 19 amino acids long. The trim removed 0 bases at V and 0 bases at J, leaving 6 bases unmatched. Looked up from germline, CDR1 is GEAIGNYY and CDR2 is EKD. The CDR3 DNA sequence: TGTGCCTGTGACACCGTACTGGGGGCTGACTCCTGGGACACCCGACAGATGTTTTTC. Translated: CACDTVLGADSWDTRQMFF.

Note on this clone: It may be a read error: a sequence one base away is much more abundant. The rearrangement joins TRDV2 to TRDJ3; TRDD3 matches at 8 bases. Germline lookup yields CDR1 GEAIGNYY and CDR2 EKD. The CDR3 spans 19 residues. J gave up 0 bases and V 0 bases, and 6 bases lay outside the gene matches. The chain's CDR3 is CACDTWGIPISWDTRQMFF. As DNA, the CDR3 is TGTGCCTGTGACACCTGGGGGATTCCTATCTCCTGGGACACCCGACAGATGTTTTTC.

As concerns this clone: TCRdb records a much larger clone's protein for this DNA, with a difference at residue 14 that likely arises from a read error; the protein given is the translation of the DNA. The CDR3 is CACTGGSSWDTRQVFF. The DNA of the CDR3 is TGTGCCTGTACTGGGGGGAGCTCCTGGGACACCCGACAGGTGTTTTTC. The chain joins TRDV2 to TRDJ3; 8 nucleotides agree with TRDD3. Germline V gene sequence: CDR1 GEAIGNYY, CDR2 EKD. CDR3 length: 16 amino acids.

This clone has only a few counts. TCRdb pairs this DNA with a much larger clone's protein that differs at residue 11, likely a read error; the protein shown was translated from the DNA. The V and J genes are TRDV2 and TRDJ3, with 7 positions matching TRDD3. The CDR3 consists of 17 residues. The germline V gene has CDR1 GEAIGNYY and CDR2 EKD. The CDR3 loop reads CACDTGGSSWGTRQMFF. As DNA, the CDR3 is TGTGCCTGTGACACTGGGGGAAGCTCCTGGGGCACCCGACAGATGTTTTTC.

This clone counts as medium-sized. CDR3: CACDTVGTSSWDTRQMFF. The CDR3 DNA reads as TGTGCCTGTGACACCGTGGGGACCAGCTCCTGGGACACCCGACAGATGTTTTTC. This chain joins TRDV2 and TRDJ3; TRDD3 might be the D (5 bases). Germline CDR1 reads GEAIGNYY; CDR2 reads EKD. The CDR3 covers 18 residues. V was shortened by 0 bases and J by 0 bases, with 11 bases between the two germline ends.

As for this clone: It differs at one base from a far larger clone, so likely a read error. The rearrangement links TRDV2 to TRDJ3, with 12 bases aligning to TRDD3. This CDR3 spans 19 amino acids. From germline, CDR1 is GEAIGNYY and CDR2 EKD. For the CDR3, the DNA is TGTGCCCGTGACACTGGGGGATACCCCAGCTCCTGGGACACCCGACAGATGTTTTTC. Translating it yields CARDTGGYPSSWDTRQMFF.

A word on this clone: TCRdb's entry gives the protein of a much larger clone, which mismatches this DNA's translation at residue 5, likely from a read error; the protein reported here is translated from the DNA. The chain recombines TRDV1 with TRDJ1; perhaps TRDD3 as D (6 bases). Germline V gene lookup returns CDR1 TSWWSYY and CDR2 QGS. The CDR3 runs to 15 residues. Trimming took 3 bases from V and 6 from J, leaving 17 bases between them. CDR3 sequence (DNA): TGTGCTCTTGGGGACTACAGCCTCTGGGGTTATAAACTCATCTTT. It is translated as CALGDYSLWGYKLIF.

About this clone itself: A far larger clone lies a single base away; this is likely a read error. V usage is TRDV2 and J usage is TRDJ3, with 12 bases fitting TRDD3. Germline CDR1 and CDR2: GEAIGNYY and EKD. V lost 3 bases, J lost 1 base, and 15 bases stayed unmatched. The CDR3 has 22 amino acids. CDR3 loop: CACDAVRWGIRSRSWDTRQMFF. The CDR3 nucleotides read TGTGCCTGTGACGCCGTCCGCTGGGGGATACGCTCACGGTCCTGGGACACCCGACAGATGTTTTTC.

The chain combines TRDV1 with TRDJ1; maybe TRDD3 (6 bases). Germline lookup yields CDR1 TSWWSYY and CDR2 QGS. The CDR3 is 24 residues long. V shed 2 bases and J shed 0 bases, with 37 bases lying between them. The CDR3 protein is CALGEIPPPYRAGVRVANTDKLIF. The CDR3 nucleotides read TGTGCTCTTGGGGAAATCCCTCCTCCCTACCGTGCTGGGGTCCGAGTTGCTAACACCGATAAACTCATCTTT.

The sample holds a few counts of this clone. TCRdb's listed protein matches a much larger clone and diverges from this DNA's translation at residue 9, likely through a read error; the protein shown comes from the DNA. This chain connects TRDV2 to TRDJ3; weak D call: TRDD3 (6 bases). Germline V gene data show CDR1 as GEAIGNYY and CDR2 as EKD. The CDR3 contains 18 residues. Between the trimmed V and J ends, which lost 0 bases and 0 bases, there was a span of 11 bases. The CDR3 nucleotides read TGTGCCTGTGACACCTGGGGATTGGGCTCCTGGGACACCCGACAGATGTTTTTC. Amino acids: CACDTWGLGSWDTRQMFF.